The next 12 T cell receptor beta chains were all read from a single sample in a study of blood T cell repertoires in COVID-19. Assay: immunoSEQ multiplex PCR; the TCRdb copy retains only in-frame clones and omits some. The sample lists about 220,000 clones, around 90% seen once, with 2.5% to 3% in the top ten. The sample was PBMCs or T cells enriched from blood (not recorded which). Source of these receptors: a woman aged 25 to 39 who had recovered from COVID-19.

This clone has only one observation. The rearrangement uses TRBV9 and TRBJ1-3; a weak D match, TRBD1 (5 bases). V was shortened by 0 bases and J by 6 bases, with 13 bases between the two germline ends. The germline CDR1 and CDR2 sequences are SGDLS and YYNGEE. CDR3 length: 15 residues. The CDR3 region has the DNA TGTGCCAGCAGCGTAGGCCTTGGACAAGCAAACACCATATATTTT. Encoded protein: CASSVGLGQANTIYF.

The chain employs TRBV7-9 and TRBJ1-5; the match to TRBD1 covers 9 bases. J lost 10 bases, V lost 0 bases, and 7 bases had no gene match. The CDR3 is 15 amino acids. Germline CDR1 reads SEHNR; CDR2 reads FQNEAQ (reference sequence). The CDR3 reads CASSLAGQGPGPQHF. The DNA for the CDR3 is TGTGCCAGCAGCTTAGCGGGACAGGGACCCGGACCCCAGCATTTT.

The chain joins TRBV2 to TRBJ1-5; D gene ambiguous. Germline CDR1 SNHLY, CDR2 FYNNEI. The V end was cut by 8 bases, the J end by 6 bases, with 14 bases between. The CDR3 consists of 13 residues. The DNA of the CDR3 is TGTGCCAGCGTCTTACGGGTCAGTCAGCCCCAGCATTTT. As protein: CASVLRVSQPQHF.

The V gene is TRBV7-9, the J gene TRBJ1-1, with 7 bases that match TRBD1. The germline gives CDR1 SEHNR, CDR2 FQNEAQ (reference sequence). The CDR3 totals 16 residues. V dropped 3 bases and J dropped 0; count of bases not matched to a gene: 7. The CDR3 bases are TGTGCCAGCAGCTTTTGGACAGGCAATATGAACACTGAAGCTTTCTTT. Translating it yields CASSFWTGNMNTEAFF.

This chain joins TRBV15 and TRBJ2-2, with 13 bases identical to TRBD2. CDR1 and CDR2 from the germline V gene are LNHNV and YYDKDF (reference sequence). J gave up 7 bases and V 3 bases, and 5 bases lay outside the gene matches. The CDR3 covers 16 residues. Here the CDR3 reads CATSSGLAGVVGELFF. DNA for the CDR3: TGTGCCACCAGCAGTGGACTAGCGGGGGTAGTCGGGGAGCTGTTTTTT.

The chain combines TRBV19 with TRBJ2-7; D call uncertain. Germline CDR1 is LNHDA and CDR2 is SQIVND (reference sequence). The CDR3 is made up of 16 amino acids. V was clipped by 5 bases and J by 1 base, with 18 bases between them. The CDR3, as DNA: TGTGCCAGTAGTCTACTATTGACTGAGCTATCCTACGAGCAGTACTTC. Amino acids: CASSLLLTELSYEQYF.

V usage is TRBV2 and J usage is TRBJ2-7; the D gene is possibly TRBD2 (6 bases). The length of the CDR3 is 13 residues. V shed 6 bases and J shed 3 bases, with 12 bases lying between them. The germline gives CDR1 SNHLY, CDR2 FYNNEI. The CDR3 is CASRPGLIYEQYF. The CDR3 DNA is TGTGCCAGCAGGCCGGGACTGATCTACGAGCAGTACTTC. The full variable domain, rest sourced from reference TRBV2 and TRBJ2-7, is EPEVTQTPSHQVTQMGQEVILRCVPISNHLYFYWYRQILGQKVEFLVSFYNNEISEKSEIFDDQFSVERPDGSNFTLKIRSTKLEDSAMYFCASRPGLIYEQYFGPGTRLTVT.

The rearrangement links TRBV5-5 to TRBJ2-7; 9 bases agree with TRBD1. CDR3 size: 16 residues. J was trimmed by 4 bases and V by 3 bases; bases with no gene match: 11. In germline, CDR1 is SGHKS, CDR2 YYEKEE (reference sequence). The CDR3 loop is CASSYKTGGAEYEQYF. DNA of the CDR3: TGTGCCAGCAGCTACAAAACAGGGGGCGCTGAATACGAGCAGTACTTC.

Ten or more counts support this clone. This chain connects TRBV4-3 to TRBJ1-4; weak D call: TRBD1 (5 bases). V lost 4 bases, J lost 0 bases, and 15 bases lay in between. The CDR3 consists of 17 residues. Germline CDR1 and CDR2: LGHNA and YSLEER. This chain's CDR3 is CASSRYPGHPTNEKLFF. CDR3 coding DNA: TGCGCCAGCAGCCGCTATCCAGGACACCCAACTAATGAAAAACTGTTTTTT.

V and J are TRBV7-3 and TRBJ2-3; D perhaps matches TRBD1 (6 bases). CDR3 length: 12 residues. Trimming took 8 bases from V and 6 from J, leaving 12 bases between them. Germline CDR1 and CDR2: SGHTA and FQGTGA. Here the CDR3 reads CASGGLGDTQYF. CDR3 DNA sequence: TGTGCCAGCGGGGGCCTGGGGGATACGCAGTATTTT.

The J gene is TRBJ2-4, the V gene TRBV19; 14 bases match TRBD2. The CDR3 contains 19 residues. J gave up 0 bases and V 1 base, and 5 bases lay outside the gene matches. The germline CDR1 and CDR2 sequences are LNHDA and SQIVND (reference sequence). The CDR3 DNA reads TGTGCCAGTAGTATAGGACTAGCGGGGGGGCTGTTAGCCAAAAACATTCAGTACTTC. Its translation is CASSIGLAGGLLAKNIQYF.

The CDR3 reads CASSLGLAGLSYEQYF. For the CDR3, the DNA is TGTGCCAGCAGCTTAGGTCTAGCGGGCCTCTCCTACGAGCAGTACTTC. This chain joins TRBV7-9 and TRBJ2-7; TRBD2 agrees at 8 bases. The CDR3 covers 16 residues. Germline V gene lookup returns CDR1 SEHNR and CDR2 FQNEAQ (reference sequence). Losses at the gene ends were 1 base for V and 0 bases for J; bases not matched to a gene: 5.